This T cell receptor beta chain comes out of a study of T cells in Graves' hyperthyroidism and ophthalmopathy. Whole-study results and caveats: Separation of ophthalmopathy from stable hyperthyroidism was achieved by a 13 V-J model.

Amplification of TCR beta CDR3 regions used RNA as the template. The study used the HTBI primer set for a first-round RT-PCR of the TCR CDR3. MiXCR, applied by TCRdb to the multiplex PCR reads, yields one record per CDR3 protein. The table has fewer than 350,000 distinct CDR3 sequences, roughly 18% seen once. This CDR3 contains 13 residues. Trimming took off 2 bases at V and 3 bases at J, with 8 bases between the two ends. Per germline, CDR1 SGHRS and CDR2 YFSETQ. This clonotype was counted ten times or more. Its target is not known. Specimen: blood. This receptor was identified in a woman in her forties or fifties with Graves' hyperthyroidism. V is TRBV5-1 and J is TRBJ1-1, with TRBD1 as a possible D gene (5 bases). The CDR3 reads CASSFQGDTEAFF. The CDR3 bases are TGCGCCAGCAGCTTCCAGGGAGACACTGAAGCTTTCTTT.